A selection of T cell receptor beta chains follows, all from one sample in a study of blood T cell repertoires in COVID-19. Clones were sequenced by immunoSEQ multiplex PCR, and TCRdb holds only the in-frame ones, with some missing. The sample records 250,000 to 350,000 clones, roughly 89% being singletons. What was sequenced was peripheral blood. The source is a woman in her twenties or thirties with active or convalescent COVID-19. CDR3s include the opening cysteine and the closing phenylalanine or tryptophan. The order of the fields is V gene, D gene, clone size, J gene, CDR3 protein, CDR3 DNA. A D gene is named only where the DNA matches it firmly. Size tells how often a clone was seen (once, few, many) or the class of an expanded clone, and some rows leave it out.

v_gene: TRBV30; d_gene: NA; abundance: NA; j_gene: TRBJ2-1; CDR3aa: CAAHEQAPGRNNEQFF; CDR3nt: TGTGCCGCTCATGAACAGGCGCCAGGACGGAACAATGAGCAGTTCTTC
v_gene: TRBV5-8; d_gene: NA; abundance: NA; j_gene: TRBJ1-1; CDR3aa: CASSPEAAFIEAFF; CDR3nt: TGTGCCAGCAGCCCCGAGGCGGCCTTCATTGAAGCTTTCTTT
v_gene: TRBV18; d_gene: NA; abundance: NA; j_gene: TRBJ1-5; CDR3aa: CASSPSQHNQPQHF; CDR3nt: TGTGCCAGCTCACCTTCCCAACACAATCAGCCCCAGCATTTT
v_gene: TRBV3-1/TRBV3-2; d_gene: TRBD2; abundance: NA; j_gene: TRBJ2-3; CDR3aa: CASGLAGGNTDTQYF; CDR3nt: TGTGCCAGCGGCTTAGCGGGGGGGAACACAGATACGCAGTATTTT
v_gene: TRBV7-9; d_gene: TRBD2; abundance: NA; j_gene: TRBJ2-5; CDR3aa: CASSSLLAGGKETQYF; CDR3nt: TGTGCCAGCAGCTCTCTACTAGCGGGGGGTAAAGAGACCCAGTACTTC
v_gene: TRBV6-2/TRBV6-3; d_gene: TRBD2; abundance: once; j_gene: TRBJ2-3; CDR3aa: CASSYEVAGVSRDTQYF; CDR3nt: TGTGCCAGCAGTTACGAGGTAGCGGGGGTTAGCAGGGATACGCAGTATTTT
v_gene: TRBV29-1; d_gene: NA; abundance: NA; j_gene: TRBJ2-3; CDR3aa: CSVAPPQGDTQYF; CDR3nt: TGCAGCGTTGCCCCGCCCCAGGGGGATACGCAGTATTTT
v_gene: TRBV6-2/TRBV6-3; d_gene: NA; abundance: NA; j_gene: TRBJ2-5; CDR3aa: CASRYIGTVETQYF; CDR3nt: TGTGCCAGCAGGTACATTGGGACTGTGGAGACCCAGTACTTC
v_gene: TRBV21-1; d_gene: NA; abundance: NA; j_gene: TRBJ1-4; CDR3aa: CASSGRQGVPSTNEKLFF; CDR3nt: TGTGCCAGCAGCGGGCGACAGGGGGTACCCTCAACTAATGAAAAACTGTTTTTT
v_gene: TRBV7-3; d_gene: TRBD1; abundance: once; j_gene: TRBJ1-4; CDR3aa: CASSLAGGEKLFF; CDR3nt: TGTGCCAGCAGCTTGGCAGGGGGCGAAAAACTGTTTTTT
v_gene: TRBV5-6; d_gene: NA; abundance: NA; j_gene: TRBJ2-3; CDR3aa: CASSLGSGRTDTQYF; CDR3nt: TGTGCCAGCAGCTTGGGTAGCGGACGCACAGATACGCAGTATTTT
v_gene: TRBV29-1; d_gene: NA; abundance: NA; j_gene: TRBJ1-1; CDR3aa: CSVVKRKGGNTEAFF; CDR3nt: TGCAGCGTTGTGAAGAGGAAAGGCGGGAACACTGAAGCTTTCTTT
v_gene: TRBV7-7; d_gene: NA; abundance: NA; j_gene: TRBJ2-5; CDR3aa: CASSPGLAGAKTQYF; CDR3nt: TGTGCTAGCAGCCCCGGTCTTGCGGGGGCCAAGACCCAGTACTTC
v_gene: TRBV28; d_gene: NA; abundance: NA; j_gene: TRBJ1-2; CDR3aa: CASRTVNYGYTF; CDR3nt: TGTGCCAGCAGAACAGTTAACTATGGCTACACCTTC
v_gene: TRBV18; d_gene: TRBD2; abundance: NA; j_gene: TRBJ2-1; CDR3aa: CASSPMSGGDSEQFF; CDR3nt: TGTGCCAGCTCACCGATGAGCGGGGGGGACAGTGAGCAGTTCTTC
v_gene: TRBV5-1; d_gene: TRBD1; abundance: NA; j_gene: TRBJ1-4; CDR3aa: CASSRQSGTGDEKLFF; CDR3nt: TGCGCCAGCAGCAGACAATCCGGGACAGGGGATGAAAAACTGTTTTTT
v_gene: TRBV19; d_gene: NA; abundance: NA; j_gene: TRBJ1-5; CDR3aa: CASSDGRRQPQHF; CDR3nt: TGTGCCAGTAGTGACGGGAGGCGTCAGCCCCAGCATTTT
v_gene: TRBV9; d_gene: NA; abundance: NA; j_gene: TRBJ2-1; CDR3aa: CASRAGASSYNEQFF; CDR3nt: TGTGCCAGCAGGGCCGGAGCAAGCTCCTACAATGAGCAGTTCTTC
v_gene: TRBV12-3/TRBV12-4; d_gene: NA; abundance: NA; j_gene: TRBJ1-1; CDR3aa: CASSRGTEAFF; CDR3nt: TGTGCCAGCAGCAGGGGTACTGAAGCTTTCTTT
v_gene: TRBV5-1; d_gene: NA; abundance: NA; j_gene: TRBJ1-1; CDR3aa: CASSLIENTEAFF; CDR3nt: TGCGCCAGCAGCTTAATAGAGAACACTGAAGCTTTCTTT
v_gene: TRBV2; d_gene: NA; abundance: NA; j_gene: TRBJ1-1; CDR3aa: CASNMRDTEAFF; CDR3nt: TGTGCCAGCAACATGAGGGATACTGAAGCTTTCTTT
v_gene: TRBV14; d_gene: TRBD1; abundance: once; j_gene: TRBJ1-1; CDR3aa: CASSQVGRGIEAFF; CDR3nt: TGTGCCAGCAGCCAAGTCGGCAGGGGGATTGAAGCTTTCTTT
v_gene: TRBV28; d_gene: TRBD2; abundance: NA; j_gene: TRBJ2-5; CDR3aa: CASSLRLAGGRGETQYF; CDR3nt: TGTGCCAGCAGTTTAAGGCTAGCGGGGGGGCGAGGGGAGACCCAGTACTTC
v_gene: TRBV5-1; d_gene: NA; abundance: NA; j_gene: TRBJ1-1; CDR3aa: CASSFGAGRVTEAFF; CDR3nt: TGCGCCAGCAGCTTTGGGGCCGGCAGGGTTACTGAAGCTTTCTTT
v_gene: TRBV4-1; d_gene: TRBD1; abundance: NA; j_gene: TRBJ1-2; CDR3aa: CASSQVDRGGYGYTF; CDR3nt: TGCGCCAGCAGCCAAGTGGACAGGGGAGGTTATGGCTACACCTTC
v_gene: TRBV19; d_gene: TRBD2; abundance: NA; j_gene: TRBJ2-1; CDR3aa: CASSIPSGDYSYNEQFF; CDR3nt: TGTGCCAGTAGTATACCCTCGGGGGACTACTCCTACAATGAGCAGTTCTTC
v_gene: TRBV5-4; d_gene: NA; abundance: once; j_gene: TRBJ1-2; CDR3aa: CASSPGGSGYGYTF; CDR3nt: TGTGCCAGCAGCCCGGGCGGGTCGGGGTATGGCTACACCTTC
v_gene: TRBV19; d_gene: NA; abundance: NA; j_gene: TRBJ1-2; CDR3aa: CASSIHGVSYTF; CDR3nt: TGTGCCAGTAGTATTCACGGGGTCAGCTACACCTTC
v_gene: TRBV15; d_gene: NA; abundance: NA; j_gene: TRBJ1-2; CDR3aa: CATSSTGIDGYTF; CDR3nt: TGTGCCACCAGCAGTACAGGGATAGATGGCTACACCTTC
v_gene: TRBV28; d_gene: NA; abundance: NA; j_gene: TRBJ2-2; CDR3aa: CASSRSTGELFF; CDR3nt: TGTGCCAGCAGCCGGTCCACCGGGGAGCTGTTTTTT
v_gene: TRBV7-9; d_gene: TRBD1; abundance: NA; j_gene: TRBJ1-5; CDR3aa: CASSAGTGGILNQPQHF; CDR3nt: TGTGCCAGCAGCGCCGGGACAGGGGGCATATTAAATCAGCCCCAGCATTTT
v_gene: TRBV4-2; d_gene: TRBD2; abundance: NA; j_gene: TRBJ2-1; CDR3aa: CASSHTSNGGAYNEQFF; CDR3nt: TGTGCCAGCAGCCACACTTCCAACGGGGGGGCCTACAATGAGCAGTTCTTC
v_gene: TRBV5-6; d_gene: NA; abundance: few; j_gene: TRBJ1-2; CDR3aa: CASSSPQTVFYGYTF; CDR3nt: TGTGCCAGCAGCTCACCCCAGACAGTTTTCTATGGCTACACCTTC
v_gene: TRBV28; d_gene: NA; abundance: once; j_gene: TRBJ2-7; CDR3aa: CASSPRTLEQYF; CDR3nt: TGTGCCAGCAGTCCCCGTACTCTCGAGCAGTACTTC
v_gene: TRBV12-3/TRBV12-4; d_gene: NA; abundance: NA; j_gene: TRBJ2-3; CDR3aa: CASRILDTQYF; CDR3nt: TGTGCCAGCAGAATTCTAGATACGCAGTATTTT
v_gene: TRBV4-3; d_gene: TRBD2; abundance: NA; j_gene: TRBJ2-2; CDR3aa: CASSDHPSSGVNTGELFF; CDR3nt: TGCGCCAGCAGCGATCACCCATCTAGCGGGGTAAACACCGGGGAGCTGTTTTTT
v_gene: TRBV28; d_gene: NA; abundance: few; j_gene: TRBJ2-2; CDR3aa: CASSLQQESTGELFF; CDR3nt: TGTGCCAGCAGTTTACAACAGGAGAGCACCGGGGAGCTGTTTTTT
v_gene: TRBV4-2; d_gene: NA; abundance: NA; j_gene: TRBJ1-2; CDR3aa: CASSQGSPDGYTF; CDR3nt: TGTGCCAGCAGCCAAGGATCCCCAGATGGCTACACCTTC
v_gene: TRBV28; d_gene: NA; abundance: few; j_gene: TRBJ1-2; CDR3aa: CASSLDRTNYGYTF; CDR3nt: TGTGCCAGCAGTTTAGACAGGACCAACTATGGCTACACCTTC
v_gene: TRBV24-1; d_gene: TRBD2; abundance: NA; j_gene: TRBJ2-3; CDR3aa: CATSGTSGGSGDTQYF; CDR3nt: TGTGCCACCAGTGGGACTAGCGGGGGTTCTGGAGATACGCAGTATTTT
v_gene: TRBV29-1; d_gene: TRBD2; abundance: NA; j_gene: TRBJ2-5; CDR3aa: CSVDSPSGDPQETQYF; CDR3nt: TGCAGCGTTGACTCCCCTAGCGGGGATCCCCAAGAGACCCAGTACTTC
v_gene: TRBV28; d_gene: TRBD1; abundance: NA; j_gene: TRBJ1-5; CDR3aa: CASQGQSNQPQHF; CDR3nt: TGTGCCAGCCAGGGACAGAGCAATCAGCCCCAGCATTTT
v_gene: TRBV7-2; d_gene: TRBD1; abundance: NA; j_gene: TRBJ1-4; CDR3aa: CASSFGQGPEKLFF; CDR3nt: TGTGCCAGCAGCTTCGGACAGGGCCCTGAAAAACTGTTTTTT
v_gene: TRBV28; d_gene: NA; abundance: NA; j_gene: TRBJ1-4; CDR3aa: CASSLSGWENEKLFF; CDR3nt: TGTGCCAGCAGTTTATCAGGGTGGGAAAATGAAAAACTGTTTTTT
v_gene: TRBV24-1; d_gene: NA; abundance: NA; j_gene: TRBJ1-1; CDR3aa: CATSDRGMNTEAFF; CDR3nt: TGTGCCACCAGTGATCGGGGAATGAACACTGAAGCTTTCTTT
v_gene: TRBV5-6; d_gene: NA; abundance: NA; j_gene: TRBJ1-2; CDR3aa: CASSLAGEGYTF; CDR3nt: TGTGCCAGCAGTCTGGCCGGGGAGGGCTACACCTTC
v_gene: TRBV5-6; d_gene: NA; abundance: NA; j_gene: TRBJ1-2; CDR3aa: CASSLRANYGYTF; CDR3nt: TGTGCCAGCAGCTTAAGAGCTAACTATGGCTACACCTTC
v_gene: TRBV3-1/TRBV3-2; d_gene: NA; abundance: NA; j_gene: TRBJ1-4; CDR3aa: CASSLRSLAEYNEKLFF; CDR3nt: TGTGCCAGCAGCCTGCGAAGTCTAGCTGAATATAATGAAAAACTGTTTTTT
v_gene: TRBV6-2/TRBV6-3; d_gene: NA; abundance: NA; j_gene: TRBJ2-7; CDR3aa: CASSRGQGGYEQYF; CDR3nt: TGTGCCAGCAGCCGTGGACAGGGAGGGTACGAGCAGTACTTC
v_gene: TRBV4-2; d_gene: TRBD2; abundance: NA; j_gene: TRBJ2-5; CDR3aa: CASSQVTSGGAQETQYF; CDR3nt: TGTGCCAGCAGCCAAGTGACTAGCGGGGGGGCCCAAGAGACCCAGTACTTC
v_gene: TRBV6-2/TRBV6-3; d_gene: NA; abundance: NA; j_gene: TRBJ2-3; CDR3aa: CASSYRPPSETDTQYF; CDR3nt: TGTGCCAGCAGTTACCGACCCCCCAGCGAAACAGATACGCAGTATTTT
v_gene: TRBV6-1; d_gene: NA; abundance: NA; j_gene: TRBJ1-3; CDR3aa: CASSDSGETGNTIYF; CDR3nt: TGTGCCAGCAGTGATTCGGGGGAGACTGGAAACACCATATATTTT
v_gene: TRBV19; d_gene: NA; abundance: NA; j_gene: TRBJ1-6; CDR3aa: CASGQNYNSPLHF; CDR3nt: TGTGCCAGTGGACAGAACTATAATTCACCCCTCCACTTT
v_gene: TRBV24-1; d_gene: TRBD1; abundance: NA; j_gene: TRBJ2-3; CDR3aa: CATNQGQGTDTQYF; CDR3nt: TGTGCCACCAACCAAGGACAGGGCACAGATACGCAGTATTTT
v_gene: TRBV19; d_gene: TRBD1; abundance: NA; j_gene: TRBJ1-5; CDR3aa: CASVPRQGSNQPQHF; CDR3nt: TGTGCCAGTGTACCGCGACAGGGGAGCAATCAGCCCCAGCATTTT
v_gene: TRBV6-2/TRBV6-3; d_gene: NA; abundance: NA; j_gene: TRBJ1-2; CDR3aa: CASSPTGDPRYGYTF; CDR3nt: TGTGCCAGCAGTCCAACAGGCGACCCACGGTATGGCTACACCTTC
v_gene: TRBV6-2/TRBV6-3; d_gene: NA; abundance: once; j_gene: TRBJ2-7; CDR3aa: CASSQTYEQYF; CDR3nt: TGTGCCAGCAGTCAAACCTACGAGCAGTACTTC